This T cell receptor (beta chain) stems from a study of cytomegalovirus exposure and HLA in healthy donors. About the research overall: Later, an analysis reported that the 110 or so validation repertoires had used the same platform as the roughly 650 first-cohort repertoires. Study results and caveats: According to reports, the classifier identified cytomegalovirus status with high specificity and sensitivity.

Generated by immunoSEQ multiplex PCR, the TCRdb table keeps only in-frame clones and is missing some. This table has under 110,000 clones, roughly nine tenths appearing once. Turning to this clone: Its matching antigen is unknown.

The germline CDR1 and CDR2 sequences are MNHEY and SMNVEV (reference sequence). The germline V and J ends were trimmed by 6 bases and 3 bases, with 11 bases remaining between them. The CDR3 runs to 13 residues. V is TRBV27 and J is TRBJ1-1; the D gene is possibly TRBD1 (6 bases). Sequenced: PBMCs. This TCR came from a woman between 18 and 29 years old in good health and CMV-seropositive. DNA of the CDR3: TGTGCCAGCAGGGACAGTGAGTACACTGAAGCTTTCTTT. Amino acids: CASRDSEYTEAFF.